These T cell receptor beta chains were read from a single sample in a study of regulatory T cells in long-lasting Graves disease. TCRdb fed the multiplex PCR reads into MiXCR, producing one record per CDR3 protein. The sample gives about 210,000 distinct CDR3 sequences, around a fifth of which show up once; roughly 10% is in the top ten. This same sample was also taken into another study, of T cells in Graves' hyperthyroidism and ophthalmopathy.

The sample was peripheral blood mononuclear cells (PBMCs), taken at new diagnosis, from a patient treated with antithyroid drugs. The receptor set was obtained from a woman aged 25 to 39 with Graves disease. Each CDR3 is given with its conserved first and last residue.

cdr3_length	v_call	j_call	cdr3_aa
12	TRBV12-3/TRBV12-4	TRBJ1-2	CASSLANYGYTF
15	TRBV5-4	TRBJ2-1	CASSLEGRPYNEQFF
13	TRBV5-1	TRBJ1-1	CASSYLTGTEAFF
17	TRBV15	TRBJ2-6	CATSRDYRDSGANVLTF
16	TRBV6-2/TRBV6-3	TRBJ1-1	CASSGRAQPLNTEAFF
14	TRBV6-1	TRBJ2-4	CASKGRGAKNIQYF
18	TRBV10-3	TRBJ1-2	CAISDDPRGGGREYGYTF
11	TRBV28	TRBJ1-2	CASTPGDGYTF
17	TRBV19	TRBJ2-1	CASGDRGRLAGLNEQSF
18	TRBV5-5	TRBJ1-5	CASSWGLPGRIRGTTQHF
16	TRBV5-4	TRBJ1-2	CASSLEGKGGIYGYTF
17	TRBV6-2/TRBV6-3	TRBJ2-2	CASSQTGLATNTGELFF
14	TRBV2	TRBJ2-5	CASTGTLVRETQYF
16	TRBV6-2/TRBV6-3	TRBJ2-1	CATGLAGGQIYNEQFF
15	TRBV7-6	TRBJ2-3	CASSPIWDSTDTQYF
12	TRBV6-5	TRBJ2-1	CASSYGGDEQFF
16	TRBV28	TRBJ1-2	CASSPRAPGQFYGYTF
16	TRBV28	TRBJ1-6	CASSLLGAPYNSPLHF
14	TRBV19	TRBJ1-1	CASSMGGGPTEAFF
11	TRBV20-1	TRBJ1-2	CSAIRTLSYTF
12	TRBV10-3	TRBJ2-7	CAISAGSREQYF
13	TRBV20-1	TRBJ2-3	CSARKGLADTQYF
14	TRBV5-6	TRBJ1-2	CASSPGTGAYGYTF
13	TRBV2	TRBJ2-3	CASCPRKTDTQYF
15	TRBV28	TRBJ1-5	CASSLRQGQVQPQHF
17	TRBV11-2	TRBJ2-3	CASSLVGLPGGTDTQYF
16	TRBV9	TRBJ1-4	CASSGGTGTGREKLCF
14	TRBV5-1	TRBJ2-7	CASSGQGAPYEQYF
16	TRBV12-3/TRBV12-4	TRBJ1-5	CAGSFYTGERNQPQHF
14	TRBV25-1	TRBJ2-7	CASSPITLGGEQYF
13	TRBV2	TRBJ2-1	CASSGGRNNEQFF
14	TRBV28	TRBJ2-5	CATRRRGFGETQYF
14	TRBV6-1	TRBJ1-1	CASSPNPASTEAFF
11	TRBV2	TRBJ2-7	CATSSSYEQYF
14	TRBV20-1	TRBJ2-7	CSAESTSGKYEQYF
15	TRBV5-1	TRBJ1-2	CASSLGTGNNYGYTF
12	TRBV6-2/TRBV6-3	TRBJ2-7	CASSYVEYEQYF
16	TRBV7-2	TRBJ2-1	CASSLVRAGGRIEQFF
17	TRBV12-3/TRBV12-4	TRBJ2-5	CASSPRRRTGGHETQYF